A single sample is the source of the 23 T cell receptor beta chains below, sequenced in a study of blood T cell repertoires in COVID-19. Sequencing used immunoSEQ multiplex PCR; TCRdb keeps in-frame clones, though not all of them. The sample has approximately 210,000 clones, 70% to 90% seen once. The sample consisted of peripheral blood. The receptors come from a man aged 18 to 35 with active or convalescent COVID-19.

V gene TRBV7-9 combines with J gene TRBJ1-6; D perhaps matches TRBD1 (6 bases). V lost 8 bases to trimming and J lost 5 bases, with 7 bases between them. This CDR3 has 12 amino acids. Germline-derived CDR1 and CDR2 are SEHNR and FQNEAQ (reference sequence). CDR3 sequence (DNA): TGTGCCAGCCGGACAGATAATTCACCCCTCCACTTT. It yields the protein CASRTDNSPLHF.

The rearrangement joins TRBV11-2 to TRBJ2-1, with a possible D match to TRBD2 (6 bases). Deletions cut 2 bases from V and 4 bases from J, with 15 bases between. Germline values: CDR1 SGHAT, CDR2 FQNNGV. This CDR3 comprises 16 residues. The CDR3 is CASSLLREPSYNEQFF. In DNA form, the CDR3 reads TGTGCCAGCAGCTTATTACGGGAGCCGTCGTACAATGAGCAGTTCTTC.

The chain employs TRBV6-5 and TRBJ2-7; perhaps TRBD2 as D (6 bases). This CDR3 comprises 16 residues. The germline CDR1 and CDR2 sequences are MNHEY and SVGAGI. V shed 0 bases and J shed 2 bases, with 14 bases lying between them. CDR3 loop: CASSYSIAGSPYEQYF. DNA for the CDR3: TGTGCCAGCAGTTACTCGATCGCGGGAAGCCCCTACGAGCAGTACTTC.

CDR3 coding DNA: TGCGCCAGCAGCGAAGAGGGACAGGACTATAATTCACCCCTCCACTTT. Translated, it gives CASSEEGQDYNSPLHF. The chain is built from TRBV5-1 and TRBJ1-6; 8 nucleotides line up with TRBD1. The germline CDR1 and CDR2 sequences are SGHRS and YFSETQ. With V trimmed by 4 bases and J by 3 bases, 6 bases remained unmatched. This CDR3 is 16 amino acids long.

V gene TRBV10-2 combines with J gene TRBJ2-3; D not resolved. This CDR3 has 15 residues. Between the trimmed V and J ends, which lost 8 bases and 2 bases, there was a span of 17 bases. Germline loops: CDR1 WSHSY, CDR2 SAAADI. The CDR3 sequence: CASGTPLGPTDTQYF. The CDR3 DNA reads as TGCGCCAGCGGTACACCGCTTGGTCCCACAGATACGCAGTATTTT.

The chain uses TRBV27 and TRBJ2-3, with 8 bases that match TRBD2. The CDR3 has 14 residues. Trimming removed 3 bases from V and 1 base from J; junction bases left unmatched: 0. The V gene's germline CDR1 is MNHEY and CDR2 SMNVEV (reference sequence). The CDR3, as DNA: TGTGCCAGCAGTTTCGGGAGGGGCACAGATACGCAGTATTTT. The encoded protein is CASSFGRGTDTQYF.

The genes are TRBV4-1 and TRBJ1-3, with 10 bases lining up with TRBD1. CDR1 and CDR2 from the germline V gene are MGHRA and YSYEKL. This CDR3 spans 18 amino acids. V gave up 3 bases and J gave up 0 bases; unmatched junction bases: 8. CDR3 DNA: TGCGCCAGCAGCCACAAGACAGGGGGCATTGACTCTGGAAACACCATATATTTT. It specifies CASSHKTGGIDSGNTIYF.

The chain uses TRBV2 and TRBJ1-4; 11 bases are shared with TRBD1. The CDR3 spans 16 residues. Germline V gene sequence: CDR1 SNHLY, CDR2 FYNNEI. V dropped 6 bases and J dropped 5; count of bases not matched to a gene: 8. CDR3 in DNA: TGTGCCAGCAGGACGGGACAGGGGGGTACCAATGAAAAACTGTTTTTT. Translation gives CASRTGQGGTNEKLFF.

This clone was recorded only once. The V and J genes are TRBV30 and TRBJ2-1; D unresolved. V lost 3 bases and J 2 bases, leaving 14 bases between the germline ends. The CDR3 sequence is 15 residues long. Per germline, CDR1 GTSNPN and CDR2 SVGIG (reference sequence). The CDR3 is CAWRKELIPYNEQFF. DNA of the CDR3: TGTGCCTGGAGGAAAGAGCTGATACCCTACAATGAGCAGTTCTTC.

The CDR3 bases are TGTGCCAGCTCACCAGTCATCAGGGCCAAGGGCACAGATACGCAGTATTTT. It yields the protein CASSPVIRAKGTDTQYF. The V and J genes are TRBV18 and TRBJ2-3; weak D call: TRBD1 (5 bases). Germline assignment: CDR1 KGHSH and CDR2 LQKENI. This CDR3 spans 17 amino acids. V was clipped by 2 bases and J by 1 base, with 16 bases between them.

This chain uses TRBV6-5 with TRBJ1-2; D gene unclear. The CDR3 sequence is 10 residues long. Between the trimmed V and J ends, which lost 8 bases and 3 bases, there was a span of 4 bases. Germline V gives CDR1 MNHEY, CDR2 SVGAGI. CDR3 sequence (DNA): TGTGCCAGCCAGTACTATGGCTACACCTTC. Its protein is CASQYYGYTF.

The chain recombines TRBV6-5 with TRBJ2-1, with D possibly TRBD1 on 5 matching bases. V gave up 8 bases and J gave up 2 bases, with 10 bases separating them. CDR3 length: 13 residues. Germline V lookup: CDR1 MNHEY, CDR2 SVGAGI. Here the CDR3 reads CASETETYNEQFF. In nucleotides, the CDR3 is TGTGCCAGCGAGACAGAGACCTACAATGAGCAGTTCTTC.

In nucleotides, the CDR3 is TGTGCCAGCAGCCCCAGCGGGAGGCGGGACGAGCAGTACTTC. Amino acids: CASSPSGRRDEQYF. V is TRBV7-3 and J is TRBJ2-7, with TRBD2 matching over 9 bases. CDR3 size: 14 residues. CDR1 and CDR2 (germline): SGHTA, FQGTGA. V lost 5 bases and J lost 5; bases outside the gene matches: 7. Variable domain in full (rest from reference TRBV7-3 and TRBJ2-7): GAGVSQTPSNKVTEKGKYVELRCDPISGHTALYWYRQSLGQGPEFLIYFQGTGAADDSGLPNDRFFAVRPEGSVSTLKIQRTERGDSAVYLCASSPSGRRDEQYFGPGTRLTVT.

V usage is TRBV24-1 and J usage is TRBJ1-2, with TRBD1 as a possible D gene (6 bases). Germline V gene lookup returns CDR1 KGHDR and CDR2 SFDVKD. V gave up 5 bases and J gave up 7 bases, with 16 bases separating them. The CDR3 consists of 14 residues. The CDR3 sequence is CATSVAGAGGGYTF. CDR3 coding DNA: TGTGCCACCAGTGTTGCAGGGGCGGGCGGTGGCTACACCTTC.

This sequence joins TRBV28 and TRBJ2-7; D may be TRBD2 (5 bases). CDR1 is MDHEN, CDR2 SYDVKM, per germline. Trimming removed 9 bases at V and 4 bases at J, with 13 bases between. There are 12 residues in the CDR3. The CDR3 nucleotides read TGTGCCAGTACCCGGGGTCTGTACGAGCAGTACTTC. Translating it yields CASTRGLYEQYF.

The V gene is TRBV10-3, the J gene TRBJ2-3, with a possible D match to TRBD2 (5 bases). The CDR3 is made up of 12 amino acids. The germline V gene encodes CDR1 ENHRY and CDR2 SYGVKD. Trimming cost V 6 bases and J 5 bases, with 9 bases left between them. Written as DNA, the CDR3 is TGTGCCATCAGGAGGGCGGGAGATACGCAGTATTTT. Translating it yields CAIRRAGDTQYF.

The V gene is TRBV27, the J gene TRBJ2-1, with D tentatively TRBD2 (6 bases). Germline loops: CDR1 MNHEY, CDR2 SMNVEV (reference sequence). V was shortened by 1 base and J by 6 bases, with 13 bases between the two germline ends. CDR3 length: 15 residues. The CDR3 sequence: CASSLFWLGGNEQFF. The CDR3 DNA is TGTGCCAGCAGTTTATTTTGGCTGGGGGGCAATGAGCAGTTCTTC.

This clone was observed a handful of times. This chain joins TRBV2 and TRBJ2-5; 13 bases are a match to TRBD2. Germline CDR1 SNHLY, CDR2 FYNNEI. V shed 6 bases, J shed 5 bases, and the junction held 9 bases outside the gene matches. This CDR3 contains 16 residues. This chain's CDR3 is CASSALAGGPQETQYF. In DNA, the CDR3 is TGTGCCAGCAGCGCACTAGCGGGAGGGCCGCAGGAGACCCAGTACTTC.

V and J are TRBV10-3 and TRBJ1-6, with 9 bases matching TRBD1. After removal of 3 bases from V and 0 bases from J, the junction contained 6 bases not matched to a gene. CDR3 size: 18 residues. Germline lookup yields CDR1 ENHRY and CDR2 SYGVKD. The chain's CDR3 is CAISDRDRVGSYNSPLHF. CDR3 sequence (DNA): TGTGCCATCAGTGACCGGGACAGGGTGGGCTCCTATAATTCACCCCTCCACTTT.

V gene TRBV7-9 combines with J gene TRBJ1-5; weak D call: TRBD1 (6 bases). The CDR3 is 14 residues long. Per the germline V gene, CDR1 is SEHNR and CDR2 is FQNEAQ (reference sequence). Trimming removed 5 bases at V and 2 bases at J, with 10 bases between. The CDR3 nucleotides read TGTGCCAGCAGCGACCGGACAGGCAATCAGCCCCAGCATTTT. Its protein is CASSDRTGNQPQHF.

The chain joins TRBV28 to TRBJ1-2; D remains ambiguous. This CDR3 contains 13 residues. CDR1 is MDHEN and CDR2 is SYDVKM in the germline V gene. V lost 8 bases to trimming and J lost 2 bases, with 12 bases between them. The CDR3 reads CASSRDINYGYTF. The CDR3 nucleotides read TGTGCCAGCTCCCGTGACATCAACTATGGCTACACCTTC.

This clone was counted a few times. This sequence joins TRBV9 and TRBJ2-1, with D perhaps matching TRBD2 (6 bases). CDR3 size: 15 residues. CDR1 SGDLS and CDR2 YYNGEE come from the germline V gene. V was clipped by 3 bases and J by 5 bases, with 15 bases between them. CDR3 loop: CASSGGTLGNNEQFF. The CDR3 bases are TGTGCCAGCAGCGGCGGGACTCTGGGAAACAATGAGCAGTTCTTC.

The V gene is TRBV7-8, the J gene TRBJ1-4; perhaps TRBD1 as D (5 bases). V shed 1 base and J shed 4 bases, with 10 bases lying between them. Germline V gene data show CDR1 as SGHVS and CDR2 as FQNEAQ. This CDR3 is built from 15 residues. The chain's CDR3 is CASSLEEGLNEKLFF. CDR3 DNA: TGTGCCAGCAGCTTAGAGGAGGGGCTTAATGAAAAACTGTTTTTT.